A selection of T cell receptor beta chains follows, all from one sample in a study of cytomegalovirus exposure and HLA in healthy donors. Method: immunoSEQ multiplex PCR; TCRdb's copy keeps in-frame clones and lacks some. The sample includes fewer than 250,000 clones, 70% to 80% of them seen just once. The sequenced sample consisted of PBMCs. The receptors come from a male donor in good health and CMV-seropositive. The CDR3 runs from the conserved cysteine through the conserved F or W. D genes are given only for firm matches. Where a row states a size, it is once, few, many or the class of an expanded clone; other rows omit it.

d_call	j_call	v_call	clone_size	cdr3_aa	cdr3_nt
NA	TRBJ2-1	TRBV2	NA	CASSENPRGPFF	TGTGCCAGCAGTGAAAATCCTAGAGGGCCGTTCTTC
NA	TRBJ1-1	TRBV5-4	NA	CASKDPQRPLNTEAFF	TGTGCCAGCAAGGATCCCCAGCGCCCCCTTAACACTGAAGCTTTCTTT
TRBD1	TRBJ2-7	TRBV5-5	NA	CASSRTGDYGYEQYF	TGTGCCAGCAGCCGGACAGGGGATTATGGCTACGAGCAGTACTTC
TRBD1	TRBJ2-7	TRBV7-2	few	CASSLVTGDEQYF	TGTGCCAGCAGCTTAGTCACAGGGGACGAGCAGTACTTC
NA	TRBJ2-2	TRBV7-2	NA	CASSLVAFRKLANTGELFF	TGTGCCAGCAGCTTAGTTGCCTTTCGAAAACTCGCGAACACCGGGGAGCTGTTTTTT
TRBD1	TRBJ1-6	TRBV7-2	NA	CASSPQGAMSSPLHF	TGTGCCAGCAGTCCTCAGGGGGCAATGTCTTCACCCCTCCACTTT
NA	TRBJ1-2	TRBV2	NA	CASSGGGGNHGYTF	TGTGCCAGCAGTGGGGGAGGGGGAAACCATGGCTACACCTTC
NA	TRBJ2-3	TRBV7-2	NA	CASSLSGYTDTQYF	TGTGCCAGCAGCTTAAGCGGGTACACAGATACGCAGTATTTT
TRBD1	TRBJ2-4	TRBV27	NA	CASSPSFGTGNIQYF	TGTGCCAGCAGTCCATCTTTCGGGACAGGAAACATTCAGTACTTC
NA	TRBJ2-3	TRBV27	NA	CASSLGEGGLTDTQYF	TGTGCCAGCAGCCTAGGAGAGGGGGGGCTCACAGATACGCAGTATTTT
TRBD2	TRBJ2-1	TRBV6-1	NA	CASIQREYEQFF	TGTGCCAGCATCCAGCGGGAGTATGAGCAGTTCTTC
NA	TRBJ1-1	TRBV7-3	NA	CASKSQENTEAFF	TGTGCCAGTAAGTCTCAGGAGAACACTGAAGCTTTCTTT
TRBD2	TRBJ2-7	TRBV5-1	NA	CASSLSSTSGSGEQYF	TGCGCCAGCAGCTTGTCCTCTACTAGCGGGAGTGGCGAGCAGTACTTC
NA	TRBJ2-1	TRBV10-3	NA	CAIAASSYNEQFF	TGTGCCATCGCGGCGAGCTCCTACAATGAGCAGTTCTTC
TRBD2	TRBJ2-3	TRBV28	NA	CASSLSAGTGDTQYF	TGTGCCAGCAGTTTATCAGCGGGGACCGGAGATACGCAGTATTTT
NA	TRBJ2-7	TRBV18	NA	CASSPSQGSYEQYF	TGTGCCAGCTCACCTTCACAGGGCTCCTACGAGCAGTACTTC
NA	TRBJ2-6	TRBV9	NA	CASSSSGANVLTF	TGTGCCAGCTCGAGTTCTGGGGCCAACGTCCTGACTTTC
TRBD1	TRBJ1-4	TRBV6-5	NA	CASSNDRVERKLFF	TGTGCCAGCAGTAATGACAGGGTCGAAAGAAAACTGTTTTTT
NA	TRBJ1-3	TRBV11-2	few	CASRSMGGGNTIYF	TGTGCCAGCAGATCCATGGGGGGTGGAAACACCATATATTTT
NA	TRBJ1-1	TRBV6-1	NA	CASSSPDIIRAFF	TGTGCCAGCAGCTCTCCGGACATTATTAGAGCTTTCTTT
TRBD2	TRBJ2-1	TRBV7-2	once	CASSLWGGSSYNEQFF	TGTGCCAGCAGCTTATGGGGCGGGAGCTCCTACAATGAGCAGTTCTTC
TRBD2	TRBJ2-1	TRBV5-4	NA	CASRTGTSGNEQFF	TGTGCCAGCAGGACCGGGACTAGCGGTAATGAGCAGTTCTTC
NA	TRBJ1-1	TRBV10-3	NA	CAISEGVRDTEAFF	TGTGCCATCAGTGAAGGGGTTCGGGACACTGAAGCTTTCTTT
TRBD1	TRBJ1-1	TRBV7-9	NA	CASSEGQVSEAFF	TGTGCCAGCAGCGAGGGACAGGTCTCTGAAGCTTTCTTT
NA	TRBJ2-3	TRBV7-2	few	CASSLKAGTDTQYF	TGTGCCAGCAGCTTAAAAGCGGGCACAGATACGCAGTATTTT
NA	TRBJ2-7	TRBV7-8	NA	CASSLVGGLPNEQYF	TGTGCCAGCAGCTTAGTAGGAGGGCTTCCTAACGAGCAGTACTTC
NA	TRBJ1-2	TRBV5-6	once	CASSLTDSYGYTF	TGTGCCAGCAGCTTGACTGACAGCTATGGCTACACCTTC
TRBD2	TRBJ2-1	TRBV7-3	NA	CASSRQTSGSFGEQFF	TGTGCCAGCAGCCGCCAGACTAGCGGGAGTTTCGGTGAGCAGTTCTTC
TRBD1	TRBJ2-1	TRBV2	NA	CASSDGTGGSYNEQFF	TGTGCCAGCAGTGACGGGACAGGGGGCTCGTACAATGAGCAGTTCTTC
NA	TRBJ2-6	TRBV28	once	CASEINNSGANVLTF	TGTGCCAGCGAGATTAATAACTCTGGGGCCAACGTCCTGACTTTC
NA	TRBJ1-2	TRBV6-1	NA	CASSVGTGSNTF	NA
NA	TRBJ1-1	TRBV13	NA	CASSMTGLNTEAFF	TGTGCCAGCAGCATGACAGGTTTGAACACTGAAGCTTTCTTT
NA	TRBJ1-2	TRBV9	NA	CASSVDGRDNYGYTF	TGTGCCAGCAGCGTAGACGGCAGGGATAACTATGGCTACACCTTC
TRBD1	TRBJ1-4	TRBV7-9	NA	CASSLGTGEKLFF	TGTGCCAGCAGCTTAGGGACAGGTGAAAAACTGTTTTTT
NA	TRBJ1-1	TRBV5-1	NA	CASSPGNGMNTEAFF	TGCGCCAGCAGCCCCGGGAACGGCATGAACACTGAAGCTTTCTTT
TRBD2	TRBJ2-1	TRBV6-5	once	CASSYGGGGAINEQFF	TGTGCCAGCAGTTACGGGGGCGGGGGGGCCATCAATGAGCAGTTCTTC
NA	TRBJ1-5	TRBV19	NA	CASSNPSWRGSNQPQHF	TGTGCCAGTAGTAATCCCTCTTGGCGCGGGAGCAATCAGCCCCAGCATTTT
TRBD1	TRBJ1-2	TRBV27	few	CASSSLDRALGGYTF	TGTGCCAGCAGTTCTCTAGACAGGGCACTGGGCGGCTACACCTTC
NA	TRBJ1-5	TRBV19	NA	CASSTLTESNQPQHF	TGTGCCAGTAGTACCCTGACAGAGAGCAATCAGCCCCAGCATTTT
TRBD1	TRBJ2-7	TRBV7-9	NA	CASSSYTGQNYEQYF	TGTGCCAGCAGCTCGTATACGGGACAGAACTACGAGCAGTACTTC